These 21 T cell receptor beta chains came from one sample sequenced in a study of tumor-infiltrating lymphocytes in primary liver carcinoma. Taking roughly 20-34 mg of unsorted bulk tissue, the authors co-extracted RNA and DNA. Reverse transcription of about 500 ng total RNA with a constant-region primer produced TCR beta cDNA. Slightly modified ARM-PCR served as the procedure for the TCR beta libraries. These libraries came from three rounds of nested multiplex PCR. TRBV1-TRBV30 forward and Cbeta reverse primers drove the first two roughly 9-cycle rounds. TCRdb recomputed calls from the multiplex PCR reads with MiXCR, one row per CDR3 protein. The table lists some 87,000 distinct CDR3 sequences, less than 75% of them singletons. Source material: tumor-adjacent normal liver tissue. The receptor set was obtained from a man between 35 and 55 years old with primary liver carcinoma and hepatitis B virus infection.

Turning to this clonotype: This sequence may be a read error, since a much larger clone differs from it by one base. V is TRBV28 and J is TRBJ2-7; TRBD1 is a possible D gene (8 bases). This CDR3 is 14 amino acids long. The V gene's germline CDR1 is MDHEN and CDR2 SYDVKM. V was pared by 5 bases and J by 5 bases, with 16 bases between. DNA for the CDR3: TGTGCCAGCAGTAACACAGGGGGGGCGCACGAGCAGTACTTC. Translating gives CASSNTGGAHEQYF.

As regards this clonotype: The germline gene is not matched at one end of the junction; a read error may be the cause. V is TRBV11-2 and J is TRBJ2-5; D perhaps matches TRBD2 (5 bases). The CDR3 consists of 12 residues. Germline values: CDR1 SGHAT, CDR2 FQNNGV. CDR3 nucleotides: TGCGCCAGCAGCTTGATGGGAGACACCCAGTGCTTC. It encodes CASSLMGDTQCF.

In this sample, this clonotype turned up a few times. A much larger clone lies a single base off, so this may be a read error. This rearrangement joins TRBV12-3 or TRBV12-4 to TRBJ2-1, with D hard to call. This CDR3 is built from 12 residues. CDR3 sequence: CASSFLWSERFF. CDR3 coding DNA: TGTGCCAGCAGTTTCCTGTGGAGTGAGCGGTTCTTC.

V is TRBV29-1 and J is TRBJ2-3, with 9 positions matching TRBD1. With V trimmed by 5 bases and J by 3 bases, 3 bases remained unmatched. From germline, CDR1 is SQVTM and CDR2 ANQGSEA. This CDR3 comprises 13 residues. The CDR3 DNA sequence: TGCAGCGTTCCGGGACAGGGAACAGATACGCAGTATTTT. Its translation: CSVPGQGTDTQYF.

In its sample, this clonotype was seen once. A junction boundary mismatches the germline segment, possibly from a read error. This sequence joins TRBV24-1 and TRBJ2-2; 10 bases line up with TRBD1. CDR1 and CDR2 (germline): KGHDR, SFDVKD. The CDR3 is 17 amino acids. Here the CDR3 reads CATSDSDRGKNTVGLFF. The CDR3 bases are TGCGCCACCAGTGACTCGGACAGGGGGAAGAACACCGTGGGGCTGTTTTTT.

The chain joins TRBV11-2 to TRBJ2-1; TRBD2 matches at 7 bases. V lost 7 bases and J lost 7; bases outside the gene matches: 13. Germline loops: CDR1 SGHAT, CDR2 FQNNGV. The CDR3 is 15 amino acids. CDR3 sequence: CASNPESGNANEQFF. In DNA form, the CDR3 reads TGTGCCAGCAACCCCGAGAGCGGGAACGCTAATGAGCAGTTCTTC.

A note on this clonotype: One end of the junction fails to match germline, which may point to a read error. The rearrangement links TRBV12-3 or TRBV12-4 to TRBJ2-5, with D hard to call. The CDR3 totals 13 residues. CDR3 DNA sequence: TGTACCAGCACCCCCGGCCATGTGGAGACCCAATACTTC. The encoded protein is CTSTPGHVETQYF.

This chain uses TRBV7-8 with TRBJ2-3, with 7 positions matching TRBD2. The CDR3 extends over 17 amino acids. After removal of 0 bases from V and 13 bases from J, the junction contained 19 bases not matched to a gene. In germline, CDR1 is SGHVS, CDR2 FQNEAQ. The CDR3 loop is CASSLAQAGWPHDTKYF. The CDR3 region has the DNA TGTGCCAGCAGCTTAGCCCAAGCGGGATGGCCACATGATACTAAGTATTTT.

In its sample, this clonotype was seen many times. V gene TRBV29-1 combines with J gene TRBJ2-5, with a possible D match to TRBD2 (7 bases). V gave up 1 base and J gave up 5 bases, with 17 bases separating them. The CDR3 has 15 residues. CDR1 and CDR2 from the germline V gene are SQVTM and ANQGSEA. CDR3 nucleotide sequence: TGCAGCGTTGAAGGGGCGGGGGCCTACGGGGAGACCCAGTACTTC. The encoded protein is CSVEGAGAYGETQYF.

CDR3 in amino acids: CSVNGLGTYNEQFF. In DNA form, the CDR3 reads TGCAGTGTTAATGGGCTAGGGACCTACAATGAGCAGTTCTTC. This chain links TRBV20-1 with TRBJ2-1, with unresolved D. Per the germline V gene, CDR1 is DFQATT and CDR2 is SNEGSKA (reference sequence). The ends were cut back, 7 bases at V and 2 bases at J, with 15 bases in the middle. The CDR3 has 14 amino acids.

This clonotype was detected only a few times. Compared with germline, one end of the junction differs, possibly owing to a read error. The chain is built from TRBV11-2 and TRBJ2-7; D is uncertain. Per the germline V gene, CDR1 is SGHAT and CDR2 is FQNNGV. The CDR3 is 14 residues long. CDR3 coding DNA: TGTGTCAGCAGCTTTGTAGGGTTGTATTACGAGCAGTACTTC. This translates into CVSSFVGLYYEQYF.

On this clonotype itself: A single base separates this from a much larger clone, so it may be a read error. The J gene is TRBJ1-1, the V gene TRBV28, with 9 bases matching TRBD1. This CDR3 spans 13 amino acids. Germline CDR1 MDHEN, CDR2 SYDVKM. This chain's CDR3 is CASADRGNIEAFF. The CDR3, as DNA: TGTGCCAGCGCGGACAGGGGAAACATTGAAGCTTTCTTT.

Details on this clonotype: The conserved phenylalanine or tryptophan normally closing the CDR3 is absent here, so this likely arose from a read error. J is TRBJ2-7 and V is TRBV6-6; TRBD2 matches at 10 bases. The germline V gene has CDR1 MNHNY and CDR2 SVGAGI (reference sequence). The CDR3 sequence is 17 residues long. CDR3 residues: CASSYSRLAGPSYEQYI. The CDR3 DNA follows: TGTGCAAGCAGTTACTCCCGACTAGCGGGCCCATCCTACGAGCAGTACATC.

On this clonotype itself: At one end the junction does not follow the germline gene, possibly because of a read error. CDR3 nucleotide sequence: TGCGCCAGCACTTTAGCGGGAGGGTCGCACAATGGGCAGTTCTTC. It translates to CASTLAGGSHNGQFF. This chain joins TRBV5-1 and TRBJ2-1, with 11 bases lining up with TRBD2. The CDR3 has 15 residues. CDR1 is SGHRS and CDR2 is YFSETQ in the germline V gene.

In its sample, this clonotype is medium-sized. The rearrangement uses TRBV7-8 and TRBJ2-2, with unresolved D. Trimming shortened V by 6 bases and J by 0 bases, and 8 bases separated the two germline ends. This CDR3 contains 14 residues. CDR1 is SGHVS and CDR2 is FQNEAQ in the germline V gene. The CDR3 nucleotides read TGTGCCAGCAGTTTAACACCGAACACCGGGGAGCTGTTTTTT. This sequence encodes CASSLTPNTGELFF.

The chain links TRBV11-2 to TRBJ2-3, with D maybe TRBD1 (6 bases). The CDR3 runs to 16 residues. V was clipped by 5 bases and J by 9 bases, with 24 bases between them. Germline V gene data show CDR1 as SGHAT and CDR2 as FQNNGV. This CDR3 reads CASSPPGGRGTGTQYF. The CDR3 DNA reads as TGTGCCAGCAGCCCGCCGGGTGGCAGGGGCACAGGAACGCAGTATTTT.

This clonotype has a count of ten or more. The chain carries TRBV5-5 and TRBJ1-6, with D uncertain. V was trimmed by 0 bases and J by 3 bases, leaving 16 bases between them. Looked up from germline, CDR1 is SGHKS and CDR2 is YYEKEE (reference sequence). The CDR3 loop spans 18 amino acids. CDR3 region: CASSLGGGAEYYNSPLHF. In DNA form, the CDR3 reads TGTGCCAGCAGCTTGGGTGGCGGAGCTGAATACTATAATTCACCCCTCCACTTT.

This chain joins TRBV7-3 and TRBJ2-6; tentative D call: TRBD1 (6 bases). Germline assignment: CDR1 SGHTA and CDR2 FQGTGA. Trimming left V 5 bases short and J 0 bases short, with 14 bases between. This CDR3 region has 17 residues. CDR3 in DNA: TGTGCCAGCAGCCGCTTGGGGGCCCTCTCTGGGGCCAACGTCCTGACTTTC. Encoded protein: CASSRLGALSGANVLTF.

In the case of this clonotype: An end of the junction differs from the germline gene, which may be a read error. The CDR3 sequence is CASSPPADDTLYF. CDR3 sequence (DNA): TGTGCAAGCAGCCCGCCAGCAGACGATACACTGTATTTT. This sequence joins TRBV11-2 and TRBJ2-3; the D is unclear. The CDR3 runs to 13 residues. CDR1 is SGHAT and CDR2 is FQNNGV in the germline V gene.

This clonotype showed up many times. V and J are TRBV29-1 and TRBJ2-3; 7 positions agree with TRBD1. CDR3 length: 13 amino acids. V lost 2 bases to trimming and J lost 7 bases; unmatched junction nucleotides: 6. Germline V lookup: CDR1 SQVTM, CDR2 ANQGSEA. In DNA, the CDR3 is TGCAGCGTTGAAATGGGCAGGGGGAATACGCAGTATTTT. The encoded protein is CSVEMGRGNTQYF.

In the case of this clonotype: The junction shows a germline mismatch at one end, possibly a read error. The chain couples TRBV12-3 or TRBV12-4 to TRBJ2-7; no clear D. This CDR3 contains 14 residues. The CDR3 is CAILQNGRRYERYF. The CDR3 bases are TGTGCCATCCTCCAGAATGGTAGGCGCTACGAGCGGTACTTC.